What follows describes a single T cell receptor beta chain. Clones were sequenced by immunoSEQ multiplex PCR, and TCRdb holds only the in-frame ones, with some missing. The sample consists of around 200,000 clones, 87% of them appearing once. This sample was taken from a study of blood T cell repertoires in COVID-19. Study as a whole: The cDNA or gDNA used as material had been derived from T cells, B-cell-depleted T cells, or PBMCs.

After removal of 1 base from V and 5 bases from J, the junction contained 4 bases not matched to a gene. Per germline, CDR1 SGHVS and CDR2 FNYEAQ. CDR3 length: 14 amino acids. This TCR was sampled from a woman aged 18-29 years who had recovered from COVID-19. The sample consisted of peripheral blood. The chain joins TRBV7-6 to TRBJ2-5, with 7 bases aligning to TRBD2. The CDR3 nucleotides are TGTGCCAGCAGCTTAGGGTTCGGGGGGGAGACCCAGTACTTC. Amino acids: CASSLGFGGETQYF.